Sequencing of this TCR beta chain was carried out in a study of molecular identifiers for immune sequencing clone quantification. General observations from the study: Barcode collisions between identical TCR molecules could shrink estimates of highly expanded clone sizes. Clones with over 20 RNA copies captured over 98% of effector molecules but under 1% of naive ones.

For this clonotype: Its cognate antigen is unknown. One base away lies a much larger clone, so this may be a sequencing read error.

TCRdb redid the calling of the PCR reads with MiXCR, one entry per CDR3 protein. The top ten clones hold 0.78% of a sample with nearly 650,000 distinct CDR3 sequences, 25% of them seen once. There are 16 residues in the CDR3. Germline-derived CDR1 and CDR2 are SGHAT and FQNNGV. The sorting of naive CD8 T cells used the CD8+CD4-CCR7+CD45RA+ phenotype. The chain links TRBV11-2 to TRBJ2-3; tentatively, D is TRBD2 (6 bases). The clonotype comes from a human donor in good health. Some libraries in this study had Jurkat cell RNA spiked in. The sequenced sample consisted of naive CD8+ T cells from blood, with Jurkat cell RNA spiked in. The sample's subset: FACS-sorted CD8+CD4-CCR7+CD45RA+ naive T cells. CDR3 loop: CACSSPDMGGTDTQYF. CDR3 DNA: TGTGCCTGCAGCTCCCCGGACATGGGAGGAACAGATACGCAGTATTTT.